One T cell receptor beta chain is described in this entry. Its antigen target is currently unknown. Base qualities are not provided; no much larger clone lies one nucleotide away. The sample originates from a study of response to subunit inactivated influenza vaccine (dated by TCRdb to the late 2010s). Regarding the study in general: The study used deep quantitative T cell receptor repertoire profiling to track responses to a trivalent subunit inactivated influenza vaccine.

Receptor amplification or capture employed RT-PCR. Sequencing instrument: Illumina HiSeq 2500. In TCRdb, the public reads were trimmed at Q25 with fastp and aligned with MiXCR, with productive beta chains retained. Rows are combined by CDR3 protein, so each entry shows the most common genes and DNA. This sample holds about 500,000 distinct CDR3 sequences; more than 15% were observed only once. The ten largest clones represent roughly 3% of the sample. The study at large found these results: The authors proposed that each seasonal influenza vaccination may bring in only a limited number of new T cells.

Its CDR3 holds 13 amino acids, cysteine through phenylalanine. The entry retains the CDR3 DNA only, 39 bases that are in frame from base 1. V and J are truncated by 3 bases and 7 bases respectively, leaving an intervening sequence of 9 bases. This sequence uses TRBV12-3 or TRBV12-4 and TRBJ1-4; the D gene cannot be named for sure. The receptor was isolated from a man between 45 and 75 years old who received an inactivated influenza vaccine. Donor details come from another sample of the same person, matched by shared clones. The source was CD4+ T cells sorted from PBMCs, collected 23 to 25 months after vaccination. CDR3 loop: CASSFRTGEKLFF. The DNA reads TGTGCCAGCAGTTTTCGGACGGGTGAAAAACTGTTTTTT.